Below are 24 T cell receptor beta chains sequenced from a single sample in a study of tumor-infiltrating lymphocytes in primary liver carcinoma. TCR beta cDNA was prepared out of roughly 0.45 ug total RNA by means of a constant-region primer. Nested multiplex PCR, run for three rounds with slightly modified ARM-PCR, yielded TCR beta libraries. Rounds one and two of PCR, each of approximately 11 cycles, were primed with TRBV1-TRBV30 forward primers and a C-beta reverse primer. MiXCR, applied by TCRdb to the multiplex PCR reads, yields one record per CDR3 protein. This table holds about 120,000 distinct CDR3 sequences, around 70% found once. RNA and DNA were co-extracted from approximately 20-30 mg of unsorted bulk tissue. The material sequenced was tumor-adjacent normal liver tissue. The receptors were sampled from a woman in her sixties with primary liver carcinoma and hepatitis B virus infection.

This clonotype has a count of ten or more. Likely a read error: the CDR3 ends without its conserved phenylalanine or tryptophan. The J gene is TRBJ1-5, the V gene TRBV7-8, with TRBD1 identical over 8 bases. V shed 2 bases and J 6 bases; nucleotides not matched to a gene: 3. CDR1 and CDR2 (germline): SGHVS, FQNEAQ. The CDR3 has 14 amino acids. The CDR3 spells CASSLYRGSQPQHL. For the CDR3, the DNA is TGTGCCAGCAGCTTATACAGGGGGAGTCAGCCCCAGCATCTT.

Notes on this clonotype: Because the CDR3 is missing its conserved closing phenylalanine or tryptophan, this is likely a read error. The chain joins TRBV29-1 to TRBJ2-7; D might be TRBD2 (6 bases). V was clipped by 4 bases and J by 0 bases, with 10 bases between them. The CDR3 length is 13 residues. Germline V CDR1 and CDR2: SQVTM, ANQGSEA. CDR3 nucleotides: TGCAGCGTTGTCGCGGGGCTCTCCTACGAGCAGTACTTA. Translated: CSVVAGLSYEQYL.

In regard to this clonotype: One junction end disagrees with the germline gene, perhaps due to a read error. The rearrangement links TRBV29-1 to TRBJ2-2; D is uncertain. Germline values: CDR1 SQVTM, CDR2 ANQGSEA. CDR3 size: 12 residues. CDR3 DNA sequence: TGCAACGTTGTCGGAAACACCGGGGAGCTGTTTTTT. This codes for CNVVGNTGELFF.

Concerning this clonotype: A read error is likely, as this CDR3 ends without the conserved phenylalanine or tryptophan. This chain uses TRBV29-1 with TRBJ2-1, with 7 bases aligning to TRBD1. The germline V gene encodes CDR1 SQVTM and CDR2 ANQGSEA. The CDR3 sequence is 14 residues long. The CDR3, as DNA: TGTAGCGTTATGGGACAGTTGAATTACAATGAGCAGTTCATC. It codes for CSVMGQLNYNEQFI.

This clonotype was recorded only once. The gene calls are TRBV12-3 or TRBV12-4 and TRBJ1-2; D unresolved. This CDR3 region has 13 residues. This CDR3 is CNSSWLPQDGYTF. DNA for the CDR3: TGTAACAGCAGTTGGCTTCCCCAGGATGGCTACACCTTC.

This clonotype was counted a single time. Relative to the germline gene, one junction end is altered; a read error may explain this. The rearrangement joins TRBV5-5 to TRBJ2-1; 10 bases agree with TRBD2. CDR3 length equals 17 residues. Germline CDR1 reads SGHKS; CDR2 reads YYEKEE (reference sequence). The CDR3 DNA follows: TGTACCAGCAGCTCTAAACCTAGCGGGAGTAGTTACAATGTGCAGTTCTTC. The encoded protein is CTSSSKPSGSSYNVQFF.

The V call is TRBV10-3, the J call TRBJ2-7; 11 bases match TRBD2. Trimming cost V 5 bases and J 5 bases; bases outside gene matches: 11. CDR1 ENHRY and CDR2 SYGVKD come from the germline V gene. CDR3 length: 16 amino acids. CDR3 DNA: TGTGCCATCAGTACCAAACCGGAACTAGCGGGAGACGAGCAGTACTTC. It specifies CAISTKPELAGDEQYF.

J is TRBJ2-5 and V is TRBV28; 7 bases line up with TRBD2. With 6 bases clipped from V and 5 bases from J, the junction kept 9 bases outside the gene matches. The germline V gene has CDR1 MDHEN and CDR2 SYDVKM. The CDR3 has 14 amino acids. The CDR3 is CASSASGRAETQYF. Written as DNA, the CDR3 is TGTGCCAGCAGCGCTAGCGGTAGGGCTGAGACCCAGTACTTC.

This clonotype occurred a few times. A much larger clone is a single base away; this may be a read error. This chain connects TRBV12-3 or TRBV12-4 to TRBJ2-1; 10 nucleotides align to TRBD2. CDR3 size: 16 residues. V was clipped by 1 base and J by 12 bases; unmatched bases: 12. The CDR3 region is CASSLVGLAGVIVQFF. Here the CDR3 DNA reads TGTGCCAGCAGTTTAGTGGGGCTAGCGGGAGTCATTGTGCAGTTCTTC.

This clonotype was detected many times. The CDR3 reads CASSYIGAGRETQYF. CDR3 DNA sequence: TGTGCCAGCAGTTACATTGGTGCAGGAAGAGAGACCCAGTACTTC. The chain has TRBV6-5 and TRBJ2-5; D uncertain. The V gene lost 2 bases and the J gene lost 4 bases, with 14 bases spanning the gap. This CDR3 spans 15 amino acids. The germline V gene has CDR1 MNHEY and CDR2 SVGAGI.

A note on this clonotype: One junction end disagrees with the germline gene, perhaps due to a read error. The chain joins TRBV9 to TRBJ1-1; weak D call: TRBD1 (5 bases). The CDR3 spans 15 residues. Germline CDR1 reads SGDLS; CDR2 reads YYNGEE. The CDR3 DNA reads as TGTGCCAGCAGCGTAGAGGGACGGATGAACACTGAAGCTGTCTTT. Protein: CASSVEGRMNTEAVF.

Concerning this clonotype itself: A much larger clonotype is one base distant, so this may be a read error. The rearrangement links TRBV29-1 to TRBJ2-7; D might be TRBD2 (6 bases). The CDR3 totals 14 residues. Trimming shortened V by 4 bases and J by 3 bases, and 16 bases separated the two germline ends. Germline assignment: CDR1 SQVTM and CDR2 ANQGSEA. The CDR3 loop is CSVGSSGDLYEQYF. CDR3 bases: TGCAGCGTTGGGAGTAGCGGAGACCTCTACGAGCAGTACTTC.

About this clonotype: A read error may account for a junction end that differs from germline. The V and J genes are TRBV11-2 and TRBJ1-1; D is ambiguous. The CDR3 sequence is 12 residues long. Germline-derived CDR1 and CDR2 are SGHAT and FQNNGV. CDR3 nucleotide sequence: TGTGCCAGCAGCTTTGACAACACTGAAACTTTCTTT. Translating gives CASSFDNTETFF.

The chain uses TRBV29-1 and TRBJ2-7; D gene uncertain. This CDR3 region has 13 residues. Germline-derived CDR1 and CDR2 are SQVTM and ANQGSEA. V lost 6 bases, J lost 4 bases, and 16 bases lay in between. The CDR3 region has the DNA TGCAGCGTCGTACTGGGGTACTCGTACGAGCAGTACTTC. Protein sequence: CSVVLGYSYEQYF.

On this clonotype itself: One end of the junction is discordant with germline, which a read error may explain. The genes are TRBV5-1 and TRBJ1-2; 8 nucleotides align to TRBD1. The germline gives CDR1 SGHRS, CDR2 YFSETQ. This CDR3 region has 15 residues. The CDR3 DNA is TGCGCCAGCAGCTTCCGGACAGGGACTGTCTATGGCCACACCTTC. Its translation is CASSFRTGTVYGHTF.

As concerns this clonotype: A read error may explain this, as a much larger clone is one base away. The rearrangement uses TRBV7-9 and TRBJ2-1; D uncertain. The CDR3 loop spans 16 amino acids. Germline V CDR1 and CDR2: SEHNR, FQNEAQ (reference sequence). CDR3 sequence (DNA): TGTGCCAGCAGCTTAGCGCGGTATATCGTCTACAATGAGAAGTTCTTC. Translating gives CASSLARYIVYNEKFF.

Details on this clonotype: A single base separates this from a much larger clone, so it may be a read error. CDR3 nucleotides: TGTGCCAGCAGTGAAAGTCTAGCGGGTGCAGATACGCAGTATTTT. It encodes CASSESLAGADTQYF. This chain connects TRBV7-8 to TRBJ2-3; 8 positions match TRBD2. CDR3 length: 15 amino acids. CDR1 is SGHVS and CDR2 is FQNEAQ in the germline V gene. The junction had 9 bases not matched to a gene; V was cut back by 6 bases and J by 4 bases.

CDR3 protein: CASSQVTSGKGGELFF. For the CDR3, the DNA is TGCGCCAGCAGCCAGGTGACTAGCGGGAAAGGCGGTGAGCTGTTTTTT. The chain couples TRBV4-1 to TRBJ2-2, with 11 nucleotides matching TRBD2. The CDR3 has 16 amino acids. Germline CDR1 is MGHRA and CDR2 is YSYEKL. The ends lost 3 bases at V and 11 bases at J; junction bases unmatched: 11.

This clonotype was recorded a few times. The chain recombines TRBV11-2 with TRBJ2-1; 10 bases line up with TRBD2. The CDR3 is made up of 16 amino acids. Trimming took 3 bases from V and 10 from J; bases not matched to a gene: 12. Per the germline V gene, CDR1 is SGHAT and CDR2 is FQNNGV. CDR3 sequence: CASSFRVAGGPREQFF. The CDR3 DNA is TGTGCCAGCAGCTTTCGAGTAGCGGGAGGCCCAAGAGAGCAGTTCTTC.

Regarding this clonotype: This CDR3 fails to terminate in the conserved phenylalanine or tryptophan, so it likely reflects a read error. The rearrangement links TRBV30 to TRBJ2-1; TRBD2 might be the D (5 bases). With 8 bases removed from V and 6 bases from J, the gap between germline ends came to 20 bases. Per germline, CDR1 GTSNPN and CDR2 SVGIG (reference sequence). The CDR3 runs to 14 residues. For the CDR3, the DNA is TGTGCCCGGAACAGAGGGCATGGAGGCAATGAGCAGTTCTTA. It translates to CARNRGHGGNEQFL.

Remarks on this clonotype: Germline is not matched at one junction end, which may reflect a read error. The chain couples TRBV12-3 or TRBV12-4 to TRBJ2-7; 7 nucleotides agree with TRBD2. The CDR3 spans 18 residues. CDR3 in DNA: TGTGCCAGCTGTTTAGCGCGACGGCTAGCGGACTACCCATACGAGCAGTACTTC. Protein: CASCLARRLADYPYEQYF.

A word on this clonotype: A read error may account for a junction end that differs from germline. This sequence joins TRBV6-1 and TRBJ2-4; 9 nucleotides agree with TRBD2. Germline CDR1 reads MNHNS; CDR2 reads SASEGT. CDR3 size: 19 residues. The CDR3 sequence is CSSSEEASGRISVKNIQYF. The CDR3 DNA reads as TGTTCCAGCAGTGAAGAGGCAAGCGGGAGGATTAGCGTCAAAAACATTCAGTACTTC.

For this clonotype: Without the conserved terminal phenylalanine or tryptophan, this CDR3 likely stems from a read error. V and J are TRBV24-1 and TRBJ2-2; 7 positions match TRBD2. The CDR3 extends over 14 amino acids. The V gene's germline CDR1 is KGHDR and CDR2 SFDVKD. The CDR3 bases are TGTGCCACCTCCGGGACTACGAACACCGGGGGGCTGTTTTCT. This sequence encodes CATSGTTNTGGLFS.

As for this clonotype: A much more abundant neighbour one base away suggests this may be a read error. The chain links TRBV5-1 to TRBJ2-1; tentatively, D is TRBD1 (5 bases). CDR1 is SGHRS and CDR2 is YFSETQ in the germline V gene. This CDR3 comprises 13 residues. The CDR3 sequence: CASSLLQGNKQFF. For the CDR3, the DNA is TGCGCCAGCAGCTTGCTCCAGGGCAATAAGCAGTTCTTC.